This TCR beta chain is drawn from a study of blood T cell repertoires in COVID-19. In the study overall: Material from acute and convalescent COVID-19 was sourced from the United States, Italy and Spain. The cDNA or gDNA used as material had been derived from T cells, B-cell-depleted T cells, or PBMCs.

J lost 6 bases, V lost 1 base, and 7 bases had no gene match. The CDR3 consists of 16 residues. CDR1 and CDR2 (germline): SGHRS, YFSETQ. In the study's own analysis: Amplification with reference gene primers provided the estimates of nucleated cell counts. The method was immunoSEQ multiplex PCR; TCRdb's version includes in-frame clones alone and lacks a portion of them. V and J calls and clone size are those listed in that table; D and trimming were worked out from the DNA. Of around 620,000 clones in the sample, about 87% are singletons; the top ten hold approximately 0.3%. This receptor was taken from a woman aged 18-29 years with acute or convalescent COVID-19. The chain recombines TRBV5-1 with TRBJ1-6; TRBD1 matches at 7 bases. The sequenced sample was peripheral blood. This CDR3 reads CASSLTLRQGNSPLHF. DNA of the CDR3: TGCGCCAGCAGCTTGACCCTCCGACAGGGTAATTCACCCCTCCACTTT. Combining the CDR3 with reference TRBV5-1 and TRBJ1-6 gives the whole variable domain KAGVTQTPRYLIKTRGQQVTLSCSPISGHRSVSWYQQTPGQGLQFLFEYFSETQRNKGNFPGRFSGRQFSNSRSEMNVSTLELGDSALYLCASSLTLRQGNSPLHFGNGTRLTVT.